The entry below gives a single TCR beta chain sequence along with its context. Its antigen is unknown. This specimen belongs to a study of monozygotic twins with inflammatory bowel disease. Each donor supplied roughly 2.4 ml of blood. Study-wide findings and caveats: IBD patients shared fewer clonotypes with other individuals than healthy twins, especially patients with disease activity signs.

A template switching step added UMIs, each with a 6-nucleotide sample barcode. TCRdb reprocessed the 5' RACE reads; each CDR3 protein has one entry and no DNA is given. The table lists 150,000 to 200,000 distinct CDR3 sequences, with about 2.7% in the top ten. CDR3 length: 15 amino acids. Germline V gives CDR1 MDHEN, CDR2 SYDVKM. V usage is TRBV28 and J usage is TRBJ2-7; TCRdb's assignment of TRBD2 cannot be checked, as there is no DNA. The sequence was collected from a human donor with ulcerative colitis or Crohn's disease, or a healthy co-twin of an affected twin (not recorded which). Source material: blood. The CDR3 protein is CASSPTSGFSYEQYF.